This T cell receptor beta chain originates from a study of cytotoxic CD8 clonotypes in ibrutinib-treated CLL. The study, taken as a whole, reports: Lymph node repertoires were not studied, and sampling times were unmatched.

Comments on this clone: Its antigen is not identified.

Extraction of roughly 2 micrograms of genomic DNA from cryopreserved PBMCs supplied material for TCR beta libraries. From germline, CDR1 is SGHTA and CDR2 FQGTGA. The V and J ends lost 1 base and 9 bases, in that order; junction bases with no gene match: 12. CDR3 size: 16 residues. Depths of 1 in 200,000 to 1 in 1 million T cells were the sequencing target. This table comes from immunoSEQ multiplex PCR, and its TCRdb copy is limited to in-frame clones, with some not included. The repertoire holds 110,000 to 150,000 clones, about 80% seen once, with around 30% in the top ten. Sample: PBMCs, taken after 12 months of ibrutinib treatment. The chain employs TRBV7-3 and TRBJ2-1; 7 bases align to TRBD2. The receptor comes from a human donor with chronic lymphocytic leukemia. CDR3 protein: CASSLMGREMRGEQFF. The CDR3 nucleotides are TGTGCCAGCAGCTTAATGGGGCGGGAGATGAGAGGTGAGCAGTTCTTC.